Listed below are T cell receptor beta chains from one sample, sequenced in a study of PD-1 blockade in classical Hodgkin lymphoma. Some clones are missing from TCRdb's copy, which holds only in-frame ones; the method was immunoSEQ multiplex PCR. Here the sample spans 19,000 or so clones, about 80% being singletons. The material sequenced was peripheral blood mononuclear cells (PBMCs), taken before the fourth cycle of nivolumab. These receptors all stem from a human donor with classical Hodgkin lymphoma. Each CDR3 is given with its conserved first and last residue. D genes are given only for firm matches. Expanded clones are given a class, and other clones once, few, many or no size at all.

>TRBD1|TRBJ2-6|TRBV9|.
CASSNPTGRGLSGANVLTF
TGTGCCAGCAGCAACCCGACAGGGAGAGGACTCTCTGGGGCCAACGTCCTGACTTTC
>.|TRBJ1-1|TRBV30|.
CAWSTHLVGDTEAFF
TGTGCCTGGAGTACCCATTTAGTGGGGGACACTGAAGCTTTCTTT
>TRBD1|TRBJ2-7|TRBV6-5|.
CASSTGQGPYEQYF
TGTGCCAGCAGTACGGGACAGGGCCCCTACGAGCAGTACTTC
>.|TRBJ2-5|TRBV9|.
CASSVRASWETQYF
TGTGCCAGCAGCGTAAGGGCTAGCTGGGAGACCCAGTACTTC
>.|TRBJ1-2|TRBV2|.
CASSVGYGYTF
TGTGCCAGCAGTGTGGGCTATGGCTACACCTTC
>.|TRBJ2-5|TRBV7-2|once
CASSLGPGGETQYF
TGTGCCAGCAGCTTGGGACCCGGCGGAGAGACCCAGTACTTC
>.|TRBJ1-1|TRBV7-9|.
CAALENTEAFF
TGTGCGGCTTTAGAGAACACTGAAGCTTTCTTT
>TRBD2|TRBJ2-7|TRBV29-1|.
CSAGLAGSYEQYF
TGCAGCGCCGGACTAGCGGGTTCCTACGAGCAGTACTTC
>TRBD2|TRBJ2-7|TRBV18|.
CASSPGPAGGEQYF
TGTGCCAGCTCACCAGGTCCAGCGGGGGGCGAGCAGTACTTC
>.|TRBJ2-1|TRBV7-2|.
CASSLIENEQFF
TGTGCCAGCAGCTTAATTGAAAATGAGCAGTTCTTC